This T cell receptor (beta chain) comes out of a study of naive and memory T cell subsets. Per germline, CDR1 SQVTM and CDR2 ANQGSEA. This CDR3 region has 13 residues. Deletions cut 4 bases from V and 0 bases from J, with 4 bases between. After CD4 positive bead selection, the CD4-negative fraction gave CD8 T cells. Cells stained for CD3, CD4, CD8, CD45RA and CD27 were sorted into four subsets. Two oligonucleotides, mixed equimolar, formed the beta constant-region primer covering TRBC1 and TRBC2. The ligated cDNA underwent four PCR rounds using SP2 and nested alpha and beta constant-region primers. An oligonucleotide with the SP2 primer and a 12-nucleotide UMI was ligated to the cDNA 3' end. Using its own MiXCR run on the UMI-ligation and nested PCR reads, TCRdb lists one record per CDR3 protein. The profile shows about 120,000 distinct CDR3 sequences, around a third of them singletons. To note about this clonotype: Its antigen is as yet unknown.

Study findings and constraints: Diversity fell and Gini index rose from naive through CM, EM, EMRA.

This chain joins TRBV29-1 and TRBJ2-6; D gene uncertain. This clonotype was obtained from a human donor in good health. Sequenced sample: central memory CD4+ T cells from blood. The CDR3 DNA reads TGCAGCGTTGGGACCTCTGGGGCCAACGTCCTGACTTTC. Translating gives CSVGTSGANVLTF.